The sequence of this TCR beta chain was determined in a study of blood T cell repertoires in COVID-19. The repertoire was sequenced with immunoSEQ multiplex PCR; TCRdb's copy has only in-frame clones and lacks some. The table shows around 140,000 clones, with around four fifths occurring only once. The CDR3 is 16 amino acids. Germline loops: CDR1 MGHRA, CDR2 YSYEKL. V gave up 0 bases and J gave up 4 bases, with 14 bases separating them. This clone has a handful of counts. This sequence was found in a woman between 45 and 60 years old who had recovered from COVID-19. This chain connects TRBV4-1 to TRBJ2-3, with a tentative D call TRBD2 (5 bases). The sequenced sample consisted of PBMCs or T cells enriched from blood (not recorded which). The CDR3 loop is CASSQDRQGGADTQYF. The CDR3 nucleotides read TGCGCCAGCAGCCAAGATCGGCAAGGAGGAGCAGATACGCAGTATTTT.